This T cell receptor (beta chain) was obtained from a study of blood T cell repertoires in COVID-19. The length of the CDR3 is 13 residues. In germline, CDR1 is MDHEN, CDR2 SYDVKM. Trimming removed 3 bases at V and 8 bases at J, with 13 bases between. TCRdb's copy holds only in-frame clones and misses some; the assay was immunoSEQ multiplex PCR. The sample lists about 140,000 clones, about 82% occurring once. The clonotype comes from a woman aged 55-69 years with acute or convalescent COVID-19. Sequenced: peripheral blood. The rearrangement links TRBV28 to TRBJ1-2; the D is unclear. In DNA form, the CDR3 reads TGTGCCAGCAGTTTGGAGGTTGGTCGGGGCTACACCTTC. Protein product: CASSLEVGRGYTF.